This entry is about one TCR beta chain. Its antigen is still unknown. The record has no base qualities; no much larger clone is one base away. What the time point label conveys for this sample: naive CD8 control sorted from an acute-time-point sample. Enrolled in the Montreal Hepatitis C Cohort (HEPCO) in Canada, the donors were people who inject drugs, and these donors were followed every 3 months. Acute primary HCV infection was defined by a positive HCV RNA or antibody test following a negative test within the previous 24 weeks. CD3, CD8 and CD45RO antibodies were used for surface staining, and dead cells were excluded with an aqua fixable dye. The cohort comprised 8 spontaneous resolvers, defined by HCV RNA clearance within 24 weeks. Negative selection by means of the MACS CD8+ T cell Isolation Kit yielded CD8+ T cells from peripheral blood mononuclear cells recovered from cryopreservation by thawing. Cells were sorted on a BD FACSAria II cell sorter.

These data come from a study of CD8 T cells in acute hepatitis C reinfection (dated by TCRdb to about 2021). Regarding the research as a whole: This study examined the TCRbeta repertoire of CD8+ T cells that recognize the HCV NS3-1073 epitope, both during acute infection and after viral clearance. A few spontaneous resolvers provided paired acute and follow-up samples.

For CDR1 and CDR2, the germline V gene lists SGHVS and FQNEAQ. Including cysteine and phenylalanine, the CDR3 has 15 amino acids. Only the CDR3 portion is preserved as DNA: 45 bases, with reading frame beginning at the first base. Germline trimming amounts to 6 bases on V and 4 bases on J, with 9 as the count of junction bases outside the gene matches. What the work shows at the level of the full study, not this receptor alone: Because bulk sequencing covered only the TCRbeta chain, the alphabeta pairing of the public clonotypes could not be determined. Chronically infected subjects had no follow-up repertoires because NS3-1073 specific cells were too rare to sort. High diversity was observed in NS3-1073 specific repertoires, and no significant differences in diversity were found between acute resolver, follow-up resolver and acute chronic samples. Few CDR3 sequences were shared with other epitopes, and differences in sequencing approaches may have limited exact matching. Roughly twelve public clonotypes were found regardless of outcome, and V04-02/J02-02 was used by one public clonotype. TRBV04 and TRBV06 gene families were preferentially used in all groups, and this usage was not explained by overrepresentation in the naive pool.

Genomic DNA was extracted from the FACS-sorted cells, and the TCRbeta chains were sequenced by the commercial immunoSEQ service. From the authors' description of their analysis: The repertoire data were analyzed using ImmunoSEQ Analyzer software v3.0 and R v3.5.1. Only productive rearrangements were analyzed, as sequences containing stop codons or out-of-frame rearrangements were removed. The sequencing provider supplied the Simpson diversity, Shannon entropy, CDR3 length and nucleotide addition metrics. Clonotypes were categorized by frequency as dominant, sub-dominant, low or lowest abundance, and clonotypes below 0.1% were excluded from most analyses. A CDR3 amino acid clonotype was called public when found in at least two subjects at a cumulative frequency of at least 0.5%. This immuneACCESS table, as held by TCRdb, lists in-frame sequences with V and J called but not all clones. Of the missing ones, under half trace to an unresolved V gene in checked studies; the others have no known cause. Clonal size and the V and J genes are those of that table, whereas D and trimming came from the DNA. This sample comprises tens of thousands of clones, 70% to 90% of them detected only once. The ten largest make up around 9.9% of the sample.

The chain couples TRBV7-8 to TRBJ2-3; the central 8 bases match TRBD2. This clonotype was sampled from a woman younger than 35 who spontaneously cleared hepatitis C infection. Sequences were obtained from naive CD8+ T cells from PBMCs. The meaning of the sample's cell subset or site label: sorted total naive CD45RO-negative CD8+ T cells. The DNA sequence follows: TGTGCCAGCAGTCCCCCGGGACTAGTGTCAGATACGCAGTATTTT. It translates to CASSPPGLVSDTQYF.